The rows below give T cell receptor beta chains drawn from one sample of a study of T-cell memory formation after mild COVID-19. TCRdb called the 5' RACE reads again in MiXCR, with one record for every CDR3 protein. The repertoire holds 550,000 to 600,000 distinct CDR3 sequences, with 17% as singletons. Sequences were obtained from PBMCs or a T cell subset sorted from them (not recorded which). The origin of the receptors is an adult woman who had mild COVID-19 (a few samples of this study predate the infection). Cell type and time point are not known. The CDR3 runs from the conserved cysteine through the conserved F or W. A D gene is named only where the DNA matches it firmly. Expanded clones get a size class; other rows say once, few or many, or leave the size out.

TRBJ1-3 NA TRBV7-8 many TGTGCGTCCCGGGGCCACAGTGGAAACACCATATATTTT CASRGHSGNTIYF
TRBJ2-1 TRBD2 TRBV5-1 few TGCGCCAGCCGACAAATCGTGTCTAGCGGGAGGAATGAGCAGTTCTTC CASRQIVSSGRNEQFF
TRBJ2-3 TRBD2 TRBV20-1 once TGCAGTGCTAGGGGGGTAGCGGGAGGTTTCACAGATACGCAGTATTTT CSARGVAGGFTDTQYF
TRBJ2-3 TRBD1 TRBV23-1 few TGCGCCAGCACGGGACAGCTTGAAACTGATACGCAGTATTTT CASTGQLETDTQYF
TRBJ1-3 NA TRBV7-2 NA TGTGCCAGCAGCCCTACATCAATCCCAGGAAACACCATATATTTT CASSPTSIPGNTIYF
TRBJ1-5 NA TRBV20-1 NA TGCAGTGCCCATTCGGGAGCAGGGAGGAGCAATCAGCCCCAGCATTTT CSAHSGAGRSNQPQHF
TRBJ2-5 NA TRBV6-5 few TGTGCCAGCGGAAGAGACCACAAAGAGACCCAGTACTTC CASGRDHKETQYF
TRBJ2-5 TRBD1 TRBV5-1 few TGCGCCAGCAGAAAATTACCGGGACAGGGACAAGAGACCCAGTACTTC CASRKLPGQGQETQYF
TRBJ1-4 NA TRBV7-2 NA TGTGCCAGCAGCTTAGGTTGGACCTCAGTCGCTGAAAAACTGTTTTTT CASSLGWTSVAEKLFF
TRBJ1-1 NA TRBV15 NA TGTGCCACCAGCAGAGTAGGGCCTATGAACACTGAAGCTTTCTTT CATSRVGPMNTEAFF
TRBJ1-5 TRBD1 TRBV7-3 NA TGTGCCAGCAGACTGACCGGGACAGCAAATCAGCCCCAGCATTTT CASRLTGTANQPQHF
TRBJ2-2 NA TRBV4-1 NA TGCGCCAGCAGCCAAGATTATAGTTGGGACACCGGGGAGCTGTTTTTT CASSQDYSWDTGELFF
TRBJ2-7 TRBD2 TRBV7-2 NA TGTGCCAGCAGTTACGGACTAGCGGACTCCTACGAGCAGTACTTC CASSYGLADSYEQYF
TRBJ2-5 TRBD2 TRBV30 few TGTGCCTGGAGTGTAACCGGGAGGGAGACCCAGTACTTC CAWSVTGRETQYF
TRBJ2-7 NA TRBV2 NA TGTGCCAGCAGAGGGGAGGCCGCCTACGAGCAGTACTTC CASRGEAAYEQYF
TRBJ1-1 NA TRBV7-8 few TGTGCCAGCAGCCCGCCGGGGCGGGGCACTGAAGCTTTCTTT CASSPPGRGTEAFF
TRBJ2-1 TRBD2 TRBV18 few TGTGCCAGCTCACCACCGGGACTAGCGGGGGGTGCCTACAATGAGCAGTTCTTC CASSPPGLAGGAYNEQFF
TRBJ2-2 NA TRBV6-4 many TGTGCCAGCAGTGACTCTGAGGGTACGAACACCGGGGAGCTGTTTTTT CASSDSEGTNTGELFF
TRBJ2-3 NA TRBV20-1 few TGCAGTGCTAGCCCCCCGATCCAGTCGACAGATACGCAGTATTTT CSASPPIQSTDTQYF
TRBJ2-7 NA TRBV18 NA TGTGCCAGCTCACCGGCAGGAGTTGAGCAGTACTTC CASSPAGVEQYF
TRBJ1-5 NA TRBV30 NA TGTGCCTGGAACTTCAAGGGCAGTAGCAATCAGCCCCAGCATTTT CAWNFKGSSNQPQHF
TRBJ1-5 NA TRBV6-5 few TGTGCCAGCAGCGGGACGATAGGGGGGAGCAATCAGCCCCAGCATTTT CASSGTIGGSNQPQHF
TRBJ2-1 TRBD2 TRBV24-1 few TGTGCCACCAGTGATGGACTAGCGGGGGGCTCCTACAATGAGCAGTTCTTC CATSDGLAGGSYNEQFF
TRBJ2-5 TRBD1 TRBV5-1 NA TGCGCCAGCAGCTTGGAAACAGGGGGAGAGACCCAGTACTTC CASSLETGGETQYF
TRBJ2-2 NA TRBV20-1 few TGCAGCCCTATAGGACTTTCGAACACCGGGGAGCTGTTTTTT CSPIGLSNTGELFF
TRBJ2-1 NA TRBV7-6 many TGTGCCAGCAGCGTACTACAGGGTCTCTCCTACAATGAGCAGTTCTTC CASSVLQGLSYNEQFF
TRBJ1-4 NA TRBV5-1 NA TGCGCCAGCAGCTCCGATAATGAGGGAAAACTGTTTTTT CASSSDNEGKLFF
TRBJ2-7 TRBD1 TRBV7-9 once TGTGCCAGCAGCACGGGACAGCAGAACTACGAGCAGTACTTC CASSTGQQNYEQYF
TRBJ2-7 TRBD2 TRBV7-9 few TGTGCCAGCACTGGAAGCGGGAACTACGAGCAGTACTTC CASTGSGNYEQYF
TRBJ2-7 TRBD1 TRBV5-4 NA TGTGCCAGCAGCCATGCAGACAGGGGAGCCTACGAGCAGTACTTC CASSHADRGAYEQYF
TRBJ1-1 TRBD1 TRBV6-5 NA TGTGCCAGCAGTCCCCACCGGACAGGGATGGCCACTGAAGCTTTCTTT CASSPHRTGMATEAFF
TRBJ2-2 NA TRBV5-6 NA TGTGCCAGCAGCTCTACGGAGGTGGCGAACACCGGGGAGCTGTTTTTT CASSSTEVANTGELFF
TRBJ1-2 TRBD1 TRBV6-6 few TGTGCCAGCAGTTACGATATCCGGGGACAGTCCTATGGCTACACCTTC CASSYDIRGQSYGYTF
TRBJ1-5 NA TRBV20-1 few TGCAGTGCTCGGTGGAGGAATCAGCCCCAGCATTTT CSARWRNQPQHF
TRBJ1-5 NA TRBV20-1 few TGCAGTGCTCGGTTAGGCAATCAGCCCCAGCATTTT CSARLGNQPQHF
TRBJ1-1 TRBD1 TRBV9 NA TGTGCCAGCAGCGCTGCGGGACAGCCGAACACTGAAGCTTTCTTT CASSAAGQPNTEAFF
TRBJ1-1 TRBD1 TRBV6-1 NA TGTGCCAGCAGTGAAGGAGGATCACAGGGGACTGAAGCTTTCTTT CASSEGGSQGTEAFF
TRBJ1-1 NA TRBV9 NA TGTGCCAGCAGCGTTGGATTTAACACTGAAGCTTTCTTT CASSVGFNTEAFF
TRBJ1-5 NA TRBV7-2 few TGTGCCAGCAGCTTAGAGTTTTTTAGCAATCAGCCCCAGCATTTT CASSLEFFSNQPQHF
TRBJ2-7 NA TRBV29-1 NA TGCAGCGTTGCATCCGGGGGACCGTACGAGCAGTACTTC CSVASGGPYEQYF
TRBJ2-7 TRBD2 TRBV2 few TGTGCCAGCGTGCCTCGTAGCGGGAGGAGCTACGAGCAGTACTTC CASVPRSGRSYEQYF
TRBJ2-5 NA TRBV29-1 NA TGCAGCGGGGCGGCGGTTGGCAGAGAGGAGACCCAGTACTTC CSGAAVGREETQYF